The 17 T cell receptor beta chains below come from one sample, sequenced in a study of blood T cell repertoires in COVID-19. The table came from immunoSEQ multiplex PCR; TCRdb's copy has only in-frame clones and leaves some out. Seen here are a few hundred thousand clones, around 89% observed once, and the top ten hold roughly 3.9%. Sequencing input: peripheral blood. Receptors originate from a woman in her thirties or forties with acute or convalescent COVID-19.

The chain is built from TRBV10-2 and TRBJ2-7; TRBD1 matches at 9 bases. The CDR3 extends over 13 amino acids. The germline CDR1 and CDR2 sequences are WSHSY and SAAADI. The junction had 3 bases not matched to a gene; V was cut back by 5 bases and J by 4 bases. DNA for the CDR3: TGCGCCAGCAGTACCGGACAGGGGTACGAGCAGTACGTC. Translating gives CASSTGQGYEQYV.

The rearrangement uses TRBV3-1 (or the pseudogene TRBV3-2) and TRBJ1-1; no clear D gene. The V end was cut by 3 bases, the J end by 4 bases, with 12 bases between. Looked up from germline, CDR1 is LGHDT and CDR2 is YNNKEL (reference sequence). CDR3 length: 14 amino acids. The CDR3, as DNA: TGTGCCAGCAGCCAGGGCTTACGGGGCACTGAAGCTTTCTTT. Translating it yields CASSQGLRGTEAFF.

CDR3 protein: CASSLSSDRGGNSPLHF. The CDR3 DNA reads TGTGCCAGCAGCTTATCTTCGGACAGGGGAGGGAATTCACCCCTCCACTTT. The chain couples TRBV7-2 to TRBJ1-6, with 9 nucleotides matching TRBD1. The CDR3 sequence is 17 residues long. The J segment lost 7 bases and the V segment lost 2 bases, leaving 9 bases of the junction unmatched. Looked up from germline, CDR1 is SGHTA and CDR2 is FQGNSA. Full variable domain (outside the CDR3, taken from reference TRBV7-2 and TRBJ1-6): GAGVSQSPSNKVTEKGKDVELRCDPISGHTALYWYRQSLGQGLEFLIYFQGNSAPDKSGLPSDRFSAERTGGSVSTLTIQRTQQEDSAVYLCASSLSSDRGGNSPLHFGNGTRLTVT.

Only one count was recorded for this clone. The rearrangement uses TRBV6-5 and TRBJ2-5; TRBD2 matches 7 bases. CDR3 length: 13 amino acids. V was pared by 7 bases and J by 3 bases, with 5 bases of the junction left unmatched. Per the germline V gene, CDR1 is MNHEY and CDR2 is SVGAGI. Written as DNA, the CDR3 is TGTGCCAGCATAGGACTAGTCAAAGAGACCCAGTACTTC. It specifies CASIGLVKETQYF.

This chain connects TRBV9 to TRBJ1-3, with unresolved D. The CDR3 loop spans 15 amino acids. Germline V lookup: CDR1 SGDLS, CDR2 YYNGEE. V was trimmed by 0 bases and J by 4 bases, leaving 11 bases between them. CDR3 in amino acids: CASSVAHGEGNTIYF. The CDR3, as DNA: TGTGCCAGCAGCGTAGCCCATGGAGAAGGAAACACCATATATTTT. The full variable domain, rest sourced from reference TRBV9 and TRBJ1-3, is DSGVTQTPKHLITATGQRVTLRCSPRSGDLSVYWYQQSLDQGLQFLIQYYNGEERAKGNILERFSAQQFPDLHSELNLSSLELGDSALYFCASSVAHGEGNTIYFGEGSWLTVV.

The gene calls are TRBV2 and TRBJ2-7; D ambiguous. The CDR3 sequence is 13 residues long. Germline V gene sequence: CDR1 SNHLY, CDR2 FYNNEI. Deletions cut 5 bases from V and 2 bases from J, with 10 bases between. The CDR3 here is CASSSGRTYEQYV. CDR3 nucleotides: TGTGCCAGCAGTAGTGGCAGAACCTACGAGCAGTACGTC.

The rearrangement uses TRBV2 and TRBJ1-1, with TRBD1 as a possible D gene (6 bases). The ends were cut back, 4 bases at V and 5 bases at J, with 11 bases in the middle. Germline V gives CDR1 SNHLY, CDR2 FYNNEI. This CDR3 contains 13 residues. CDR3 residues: CASSVQGLTEAFF. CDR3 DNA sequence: TGTGCCAGCAGTGTACAGGGTCTTACTGAAGCTTTCTTT.

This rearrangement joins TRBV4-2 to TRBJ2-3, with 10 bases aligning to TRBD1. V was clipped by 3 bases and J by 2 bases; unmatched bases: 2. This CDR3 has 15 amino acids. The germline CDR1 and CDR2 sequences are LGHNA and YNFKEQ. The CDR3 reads CASSQGQGNTDTQYF. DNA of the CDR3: TGTGCCAGCAGCCAGGGACAGGGGAACACAGATACGCAGTATTTT.

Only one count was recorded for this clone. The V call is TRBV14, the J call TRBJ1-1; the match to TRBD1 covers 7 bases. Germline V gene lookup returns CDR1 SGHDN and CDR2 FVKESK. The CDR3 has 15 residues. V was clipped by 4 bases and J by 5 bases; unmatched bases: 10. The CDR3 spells CASSRTTGWRTEAFF. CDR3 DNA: TGTGCCAGCAGCCGCACGACAGGGTGGAGGACTGAAGCTTTCTTT.

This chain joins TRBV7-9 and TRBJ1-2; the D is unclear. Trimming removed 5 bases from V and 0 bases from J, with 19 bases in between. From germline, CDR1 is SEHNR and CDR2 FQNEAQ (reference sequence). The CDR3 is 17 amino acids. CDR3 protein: CASSTRGGSPANYGYTF. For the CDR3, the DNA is TGTGCCAGCAGCACAAGAGGAGGGAGTCCGGCTAACTATGGCTACACCTTC. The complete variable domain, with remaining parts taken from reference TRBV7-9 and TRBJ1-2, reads DTGVSQNPRHKITKRGQNVTFRCDPISEHNRLYWYRQTLGQGPEFLTYFQNEAQLEKSRLLSDRFSAERPKGSFSTLEIQRTEQGDSAMYLCASSTRGGSPANYGYTFGSGTRLTVV.

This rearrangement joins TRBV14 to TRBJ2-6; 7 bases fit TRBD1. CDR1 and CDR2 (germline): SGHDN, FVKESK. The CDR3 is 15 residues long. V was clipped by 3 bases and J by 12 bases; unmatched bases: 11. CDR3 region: CASSHSPGGLSVLTF. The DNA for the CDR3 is TGTGCCAGCAGCCACTCCCCAGGGGGTCTTAGCGTCCTGACTTTC.

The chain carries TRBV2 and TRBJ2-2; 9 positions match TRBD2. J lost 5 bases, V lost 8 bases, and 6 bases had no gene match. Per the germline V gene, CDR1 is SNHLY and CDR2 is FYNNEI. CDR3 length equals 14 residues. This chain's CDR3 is CASRGSGRTGELFF. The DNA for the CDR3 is TGTGCCAGCCGAGGGAGCGGGAGGACCGGGGAGCTGTTTTTT.

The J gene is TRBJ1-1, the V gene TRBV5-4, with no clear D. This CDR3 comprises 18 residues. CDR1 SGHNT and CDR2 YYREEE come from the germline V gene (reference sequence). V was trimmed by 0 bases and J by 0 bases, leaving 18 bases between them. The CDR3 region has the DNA TGTGCCAGCAGCTTGGCTGAGATCACAGTCTATATGAACACTGAAGCTTTCTTT. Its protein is CASSLAEITVYMNTEAFF.

As DNA, the CDR3 is TGTGCCAGCAGATCCGGGACAGGAGAAAAACTGTTTTTT. This gives the protein CASRSGTGEKLFF. The V call is TRBV25-1, the J call TRBJ1-4, with TRBD1 matching over 8 bases. This CDR3 spans 13 amino acids. Losses at the gene ends were 6 bases for V and 8 bases for J; bases not matched to a gene: 5. Per the germline V gene, CDR1 is MGHDK and CDR2 is SYGVNS.

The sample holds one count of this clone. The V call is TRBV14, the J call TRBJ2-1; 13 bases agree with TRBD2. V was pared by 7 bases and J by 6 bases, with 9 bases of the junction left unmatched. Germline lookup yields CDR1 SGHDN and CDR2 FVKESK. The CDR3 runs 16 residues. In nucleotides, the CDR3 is TGTGCCAGCACCCCCTTACTAGCGGGGGGGCCCAATGAGCAGTTCTTC. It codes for CASTPLLAGGPNEQFF.

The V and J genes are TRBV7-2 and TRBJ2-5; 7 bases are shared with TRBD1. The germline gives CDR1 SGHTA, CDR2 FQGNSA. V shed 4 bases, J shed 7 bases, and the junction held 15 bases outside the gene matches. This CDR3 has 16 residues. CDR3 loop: CASSSETGAGYGTQYF. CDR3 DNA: TGTGCCAGCAGCTCAGAAACAGGGGCCGGGTATGGGACCCAGTACTTC.

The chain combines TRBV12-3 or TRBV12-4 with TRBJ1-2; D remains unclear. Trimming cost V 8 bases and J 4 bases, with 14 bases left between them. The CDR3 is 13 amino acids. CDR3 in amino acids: CASRPAGLYGYTF. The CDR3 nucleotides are TGTGCCAGCCGGCCGGCGGGCCTCTATGGCTACACCTTC.